This TCR beta chain was sequenced during a study of T cell responses to AZD1222 COVID-19 vaccine. Study background: Second-dose intervals near 4 or 12 weeks were combined. The study, taken as a whole, reports: Once two AZD1222 doses were given, Spike-specific TCR breadth and depth went up.

This clone has more than one count but fewer than ten. As yet, its antigen is unknown. Some clones are missing from TCRdb's copy, which holds only in-frame ones; the method was immunoSEQ multiplex PCR. The sample holds about 73,000 clones, 70% to 90% seen once. CDR1 GTSNPN and CDR2 SVGIG come from the germline V gene (reference sequence). V dropped 1 base and J dropped 7; count of bases not matched to a gene: 6. The CDR3 is 14 amino acids. This chain connects TRBV30 to TRBJ2-1, with 8 bases aligning to TRBD1. This material consisted of peripheral blood, taken on day 0 of AZD1222 vaccination. This TCR came from an adult in good health. The CDR3 DNA follows: TGTGCCTGGAGTGCTGGACAGGGCCCTAATGAGCAGTTCTTC. This gives the protein CAWSAGQGPNEQFF.